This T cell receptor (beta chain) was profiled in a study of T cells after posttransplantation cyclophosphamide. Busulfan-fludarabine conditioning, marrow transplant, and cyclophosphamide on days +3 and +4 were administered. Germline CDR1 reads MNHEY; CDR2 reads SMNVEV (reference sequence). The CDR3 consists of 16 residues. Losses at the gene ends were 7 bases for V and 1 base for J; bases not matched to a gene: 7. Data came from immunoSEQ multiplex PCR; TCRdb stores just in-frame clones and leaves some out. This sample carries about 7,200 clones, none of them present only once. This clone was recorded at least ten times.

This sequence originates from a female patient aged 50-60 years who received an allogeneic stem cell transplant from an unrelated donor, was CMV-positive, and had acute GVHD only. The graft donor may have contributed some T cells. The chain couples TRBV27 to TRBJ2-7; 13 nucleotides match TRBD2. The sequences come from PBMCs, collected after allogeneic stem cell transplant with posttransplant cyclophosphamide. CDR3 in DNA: TGTGCCAGCACCCGGACTAGCGGGAGTAGTTCCTACGAGCAGTACTTC. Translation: CASTRTSGSSSYEQYF.